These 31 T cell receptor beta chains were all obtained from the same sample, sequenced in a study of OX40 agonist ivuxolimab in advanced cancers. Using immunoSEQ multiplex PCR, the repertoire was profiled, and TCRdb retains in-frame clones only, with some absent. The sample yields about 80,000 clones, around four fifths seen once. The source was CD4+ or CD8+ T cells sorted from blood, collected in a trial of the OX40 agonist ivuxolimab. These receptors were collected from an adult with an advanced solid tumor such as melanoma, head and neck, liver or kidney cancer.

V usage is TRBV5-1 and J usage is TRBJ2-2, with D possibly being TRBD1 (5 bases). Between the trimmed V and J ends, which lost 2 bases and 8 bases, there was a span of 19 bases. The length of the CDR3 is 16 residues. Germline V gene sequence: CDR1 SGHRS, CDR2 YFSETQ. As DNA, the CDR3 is TGCGCCAGCAGCTTTAATGGACCCGATAGGGGAGGGGAGCTGTTTTTT. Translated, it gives CASSFNGPDRGGELFF.

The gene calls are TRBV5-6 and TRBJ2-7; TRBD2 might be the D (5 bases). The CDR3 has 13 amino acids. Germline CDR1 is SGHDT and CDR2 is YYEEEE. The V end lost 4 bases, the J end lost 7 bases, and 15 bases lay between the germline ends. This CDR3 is CASSLRPRGEQYF. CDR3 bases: TGTGCCAGCAGCCTCCGGCCCCGGGGTGAGCAGTACTTC.

The CDR3 DNA reads as TGCGCCAGCAGCCTAAGGACAGGCAACTATGGCTACACCTTC. This translates into CASSLRTGNYGYTF. The rearrangement joins TRBV5-1 to TRBJ1-2, with 7 bases aligning to TRBD1. V shed 4 bases, J shed 2 bases, and the junction held 5 bases outside the gene matches. The length of the CDR3 is 14 residues. CDR1 is SGHRS, CDR2 YFSETQ, per germline.

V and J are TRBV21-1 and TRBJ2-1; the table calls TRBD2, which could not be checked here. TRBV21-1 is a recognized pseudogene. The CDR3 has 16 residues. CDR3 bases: TGTGCCAGCAGCAAGGAGATCTTCCGGGGTTACAATGAGCAGTTCTTC. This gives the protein CASSKEIFRGYNEQFF.

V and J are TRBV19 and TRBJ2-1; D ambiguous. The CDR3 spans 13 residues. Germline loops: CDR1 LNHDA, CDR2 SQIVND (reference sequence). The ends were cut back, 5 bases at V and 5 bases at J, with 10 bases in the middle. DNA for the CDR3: TGTGCCAGTAGTGAGGTGCTCAACAATGAGCAGTTCTTC. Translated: CASSEVLNNEQFF.

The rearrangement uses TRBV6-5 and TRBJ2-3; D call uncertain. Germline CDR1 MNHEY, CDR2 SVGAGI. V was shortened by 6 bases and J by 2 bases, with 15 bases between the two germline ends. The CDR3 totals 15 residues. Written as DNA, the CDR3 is TGTGCCAGCAGCCAGCAAACGGCTTACACAGATACGCAGTATTTT. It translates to CASSQQTAYTDTQYF.

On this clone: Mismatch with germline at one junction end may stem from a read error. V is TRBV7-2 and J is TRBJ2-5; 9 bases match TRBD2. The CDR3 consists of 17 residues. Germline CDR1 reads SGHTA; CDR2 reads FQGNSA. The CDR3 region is CASSLKSGGNFQATQYF. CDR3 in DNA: TGTGCCAGCAGCTTAAAAAGCGGGGGGAACTTCCAAGCGACCCAGTACTTC. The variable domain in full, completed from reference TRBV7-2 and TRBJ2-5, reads GAGVSQSPSNKVTEKGKDVELRCDPISGHTALYWYRQSLGQGLEFLIYFQGNSAPDKSGLPSDRFSAERTGGSVSTLTIQRTQQEDSAVYLCASSLKSGGNFQATQYFGPGTRLLVL.

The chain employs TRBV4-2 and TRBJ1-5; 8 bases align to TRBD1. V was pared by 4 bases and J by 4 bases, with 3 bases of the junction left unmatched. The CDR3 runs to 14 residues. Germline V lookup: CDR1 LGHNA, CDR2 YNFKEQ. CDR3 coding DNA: TGTGCCAGCAGCCCGGGACAGGCGAATCAGCCCCAGCATTTT. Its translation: CASSPGQANQPQHF.

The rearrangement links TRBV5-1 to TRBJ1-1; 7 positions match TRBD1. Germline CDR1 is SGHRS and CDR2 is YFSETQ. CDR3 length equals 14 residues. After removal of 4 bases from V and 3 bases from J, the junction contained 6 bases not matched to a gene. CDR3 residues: CASSRQGLDTEAFF. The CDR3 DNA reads TGCGCCAGCAGCCGACAGGGACTAGACACTGAAGCTTTCTTT.

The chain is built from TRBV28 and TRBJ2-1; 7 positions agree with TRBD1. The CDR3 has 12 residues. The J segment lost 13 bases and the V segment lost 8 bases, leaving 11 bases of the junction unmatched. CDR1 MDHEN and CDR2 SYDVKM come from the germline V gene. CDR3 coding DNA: TGTGCCAGCTCTCCCCTGAGACAGGGACAGTTCTTC. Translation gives CASSPLRQGQFF.

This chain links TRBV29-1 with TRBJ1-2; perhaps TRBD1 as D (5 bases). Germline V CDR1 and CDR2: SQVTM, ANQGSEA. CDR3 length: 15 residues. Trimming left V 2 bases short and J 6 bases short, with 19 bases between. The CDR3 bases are TGCAGCGTTGAAAACCCGGGCTCTAAGGGGCATGGCTACACCTTC. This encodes CSVENPGSKGHGYTF.

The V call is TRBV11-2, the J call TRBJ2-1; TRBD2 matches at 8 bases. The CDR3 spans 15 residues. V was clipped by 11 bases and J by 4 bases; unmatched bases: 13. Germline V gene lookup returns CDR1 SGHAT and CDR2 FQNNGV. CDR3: CAGSSGSGGYNEQFF. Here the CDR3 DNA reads TGTGCCGGGTCTTCGGGAAGCGGGGGTTACAATGAGCAGTTCTTC.

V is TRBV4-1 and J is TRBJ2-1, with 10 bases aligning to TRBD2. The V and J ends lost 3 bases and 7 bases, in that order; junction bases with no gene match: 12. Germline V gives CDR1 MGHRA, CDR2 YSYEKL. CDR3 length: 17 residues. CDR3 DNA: TGCGCCAGCAGCCAGGCAAATCTAGCGGGAGTTGGGAATGAGCAGTTCTTC. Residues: CASSQANLAGVGNEQFF.

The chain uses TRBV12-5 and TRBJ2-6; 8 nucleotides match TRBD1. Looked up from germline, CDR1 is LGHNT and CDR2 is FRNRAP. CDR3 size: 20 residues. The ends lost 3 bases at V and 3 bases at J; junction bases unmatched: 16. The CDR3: CASGFAPFTGGRFGANVLTF. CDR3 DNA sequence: TGTGCTAGTGGTTTCGCTCCGTTTACAGGGGGGCGATTTGGGGCCAACGTCCTGACTTTC.

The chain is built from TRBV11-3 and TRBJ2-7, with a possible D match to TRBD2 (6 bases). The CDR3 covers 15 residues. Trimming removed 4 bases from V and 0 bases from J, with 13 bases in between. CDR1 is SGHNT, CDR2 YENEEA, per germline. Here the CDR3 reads CASSSLKRVSYEQYF. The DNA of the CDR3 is TGTGCCAGCAGCTCCCTAAAGCGGGTCTCCTACGAGCAGTACTTC.

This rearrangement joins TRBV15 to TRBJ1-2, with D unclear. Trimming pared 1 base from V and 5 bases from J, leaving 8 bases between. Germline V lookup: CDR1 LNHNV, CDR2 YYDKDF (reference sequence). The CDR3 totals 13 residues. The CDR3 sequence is CATSRGRGYGYTF. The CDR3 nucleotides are TGTGCCACCAGCAGAGGACGTGGGTATGGCTACACCTTC.

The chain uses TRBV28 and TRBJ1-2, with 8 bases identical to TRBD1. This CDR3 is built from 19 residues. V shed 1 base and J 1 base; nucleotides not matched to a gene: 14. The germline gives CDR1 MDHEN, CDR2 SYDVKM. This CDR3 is CASSLYSTGDKRFNYGYTF. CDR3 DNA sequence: TGTGCCAGCAGTTTATATTCGACAGGGGACAAACGGTTTAACTATGGCTACACCTTC.

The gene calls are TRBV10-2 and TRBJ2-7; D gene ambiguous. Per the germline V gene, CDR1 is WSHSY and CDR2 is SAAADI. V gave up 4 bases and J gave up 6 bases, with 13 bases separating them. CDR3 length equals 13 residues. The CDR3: CASSAYGAGEQYF. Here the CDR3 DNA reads TGCGCCAGCAGTGCGTATGGTGCTGGCGAGCAGTACTTC.

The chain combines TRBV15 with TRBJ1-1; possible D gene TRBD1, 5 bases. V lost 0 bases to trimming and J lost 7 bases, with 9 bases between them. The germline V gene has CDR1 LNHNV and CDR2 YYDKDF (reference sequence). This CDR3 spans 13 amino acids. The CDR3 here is CATSRDGGFEAFF. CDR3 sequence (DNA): TGTGCCACCAGCAGAGATGGGGGTTTTGAAGCTTTCTTT.

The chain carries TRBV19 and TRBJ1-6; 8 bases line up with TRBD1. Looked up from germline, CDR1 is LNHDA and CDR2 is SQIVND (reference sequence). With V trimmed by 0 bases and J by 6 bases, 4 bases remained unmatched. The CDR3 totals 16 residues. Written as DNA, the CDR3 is TGTGCCAGTAGTATAGAAACAGGGGGACCTAATTCACCCCTCCACTTT. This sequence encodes CASSIETGGPNSPLHF.

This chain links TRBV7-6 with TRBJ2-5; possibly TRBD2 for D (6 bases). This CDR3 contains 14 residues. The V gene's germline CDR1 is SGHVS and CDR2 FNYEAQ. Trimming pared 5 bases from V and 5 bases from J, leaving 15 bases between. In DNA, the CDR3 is TGTGCCAGCAGCCGACTAGGGAGAGGGGAGACCCAGTACTTC. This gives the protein CASSRLGRGETQYF.

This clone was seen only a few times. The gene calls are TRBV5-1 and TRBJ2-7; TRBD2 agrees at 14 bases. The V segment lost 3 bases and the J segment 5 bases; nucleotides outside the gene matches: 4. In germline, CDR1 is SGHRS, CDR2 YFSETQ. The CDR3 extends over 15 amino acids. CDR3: CASSSGTSGSHEQYF. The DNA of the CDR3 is TGCGCCAGCAGCTCTGGGACTAGCGGGAGCCACGAGCAGTACTTC.

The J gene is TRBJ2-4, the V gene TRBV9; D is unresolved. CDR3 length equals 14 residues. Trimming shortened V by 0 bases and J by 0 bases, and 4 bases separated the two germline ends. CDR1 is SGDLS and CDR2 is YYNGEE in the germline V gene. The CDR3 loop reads CASSVGGAKNIQYF. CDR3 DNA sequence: TGTGCCAGCAGCGTAGGAGGAGCCAAAAACATTCAGTACTTC.

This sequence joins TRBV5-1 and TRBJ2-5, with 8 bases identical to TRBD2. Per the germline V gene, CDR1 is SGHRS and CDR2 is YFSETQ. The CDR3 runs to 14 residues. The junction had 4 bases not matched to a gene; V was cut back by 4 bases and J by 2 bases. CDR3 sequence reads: CASSPGGVQETQYF. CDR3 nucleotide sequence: TGCGCCAGCAGCCCGGGAGGGGTTCAAGAGACCCAGTACTTC.

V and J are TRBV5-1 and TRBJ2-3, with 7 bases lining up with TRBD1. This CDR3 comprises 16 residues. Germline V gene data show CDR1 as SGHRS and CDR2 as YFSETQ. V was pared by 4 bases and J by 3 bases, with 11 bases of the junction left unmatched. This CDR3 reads CASSKGQPNPTDTQYF. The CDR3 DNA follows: TGCGCCAGCAGCAAGGGACAGCCCAACCCGACAGATACGCAGTATTTT.

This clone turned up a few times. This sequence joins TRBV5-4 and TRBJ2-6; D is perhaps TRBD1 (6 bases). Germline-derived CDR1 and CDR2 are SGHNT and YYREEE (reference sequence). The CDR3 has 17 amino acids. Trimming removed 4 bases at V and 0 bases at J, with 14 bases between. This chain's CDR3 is CASSRRTAPSGANVLTF. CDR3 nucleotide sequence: TGTGCCAGCAGCCGCAGGACAGCTCCCTCTGGGGCCAACGTCCTGACTTTC.

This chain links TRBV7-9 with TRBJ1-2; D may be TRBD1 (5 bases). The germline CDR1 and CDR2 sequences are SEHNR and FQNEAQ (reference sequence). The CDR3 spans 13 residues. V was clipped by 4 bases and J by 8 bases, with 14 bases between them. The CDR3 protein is CASSSDSYYGYTF. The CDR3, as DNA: TGTGCCAGCAGCTCCGACAGCTATTACGGCTACACCTTC.

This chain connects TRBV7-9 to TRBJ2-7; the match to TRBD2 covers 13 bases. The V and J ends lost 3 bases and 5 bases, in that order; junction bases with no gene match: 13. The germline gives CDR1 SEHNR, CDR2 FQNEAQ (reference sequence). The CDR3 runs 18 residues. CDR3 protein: CASSLTKWTSGSGNEQYF. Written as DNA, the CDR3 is TGTGCCAGCAGCTTGACTAAGTGGACTAGCGGGAGTGGCAACGAGCAGTACTTC.

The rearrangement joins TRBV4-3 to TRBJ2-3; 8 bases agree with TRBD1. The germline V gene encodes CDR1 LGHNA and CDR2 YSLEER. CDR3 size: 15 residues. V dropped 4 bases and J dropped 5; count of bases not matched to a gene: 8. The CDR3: CASSRETGDLDTQYF. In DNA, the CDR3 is TGCGCCAGCAGCCGGGAGACAGGGGATCTAGATACGCAGTATTTT.

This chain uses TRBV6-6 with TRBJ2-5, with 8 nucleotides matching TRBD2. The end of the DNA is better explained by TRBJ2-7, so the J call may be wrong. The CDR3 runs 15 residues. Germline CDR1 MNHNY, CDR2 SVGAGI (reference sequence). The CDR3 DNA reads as TGTGCCAGCAGTAGGGCTAGCGGGTTCTCCTACGAGCAGTACTTC. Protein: CASSRASGFSYEQYF.

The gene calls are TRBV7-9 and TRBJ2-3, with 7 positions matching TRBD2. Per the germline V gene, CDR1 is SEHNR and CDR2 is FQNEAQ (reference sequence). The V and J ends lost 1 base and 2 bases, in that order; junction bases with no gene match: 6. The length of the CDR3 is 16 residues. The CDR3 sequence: CASSLGLAPDTDTQYF. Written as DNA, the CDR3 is TGTGCCAGCAGCTTAGGACTAGCCCCTGACACAGATACGCAGTATTTT.